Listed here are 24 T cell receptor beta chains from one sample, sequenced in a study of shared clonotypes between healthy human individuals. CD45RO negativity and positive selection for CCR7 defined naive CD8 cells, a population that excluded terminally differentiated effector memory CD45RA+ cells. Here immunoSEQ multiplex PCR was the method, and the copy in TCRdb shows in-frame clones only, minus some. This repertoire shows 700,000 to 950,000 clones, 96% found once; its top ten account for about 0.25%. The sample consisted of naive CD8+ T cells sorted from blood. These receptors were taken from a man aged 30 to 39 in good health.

The CDR3: CASSFWEEGNEQFF. DNA for the CDR3: TGTGCCAGCAGCTTCTGGGAGGAGGGGAATGAGCAGTTCTTC. V usage is TRBV7-9 and J usage is TRBJ2-1, with D perhaps matching TRBD2 (6 bases). The CDR3 runs 14 residues. Looked up from germline, CDR1 is SEHNR and CDR2 is FQNEAQ (reference sequence). V was clipped by 3 bases and J by 7 bases, with 13 bases between them.

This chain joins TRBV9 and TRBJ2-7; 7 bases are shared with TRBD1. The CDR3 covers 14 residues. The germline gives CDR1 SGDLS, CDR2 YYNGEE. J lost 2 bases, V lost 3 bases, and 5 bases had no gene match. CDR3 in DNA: TGTGCCAGCAGCGCGGGGACAGAGACCTACGAGCAGTACTTC. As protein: CASSAGTETYEQYF.

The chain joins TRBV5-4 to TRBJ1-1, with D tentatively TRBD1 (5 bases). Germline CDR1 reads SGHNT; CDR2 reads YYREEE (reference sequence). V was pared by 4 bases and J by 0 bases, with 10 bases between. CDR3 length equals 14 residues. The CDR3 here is CASSKGTVNTEAFF. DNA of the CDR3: TGTGCCAGCAGCAAGGGGACGGTGAACACTGAAGCTTTCTTT.

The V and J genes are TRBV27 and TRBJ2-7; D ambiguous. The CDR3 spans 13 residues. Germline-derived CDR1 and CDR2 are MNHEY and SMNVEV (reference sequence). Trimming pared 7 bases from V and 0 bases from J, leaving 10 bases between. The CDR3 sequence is CASKFGSSYEQYF. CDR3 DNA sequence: TGTGCCAGCAAGTTCGGAAGCTCCTACGAGCAGTACTTC.

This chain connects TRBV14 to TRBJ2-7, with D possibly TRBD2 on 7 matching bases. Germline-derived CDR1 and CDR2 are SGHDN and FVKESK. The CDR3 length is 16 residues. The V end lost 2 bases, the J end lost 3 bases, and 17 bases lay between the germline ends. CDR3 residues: CASSQMGGGRSYEQYF. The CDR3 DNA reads TGTGCCAGCAGCCAAATGGGGGGGGGCCGGAGCTACGAGCAGTACTTC. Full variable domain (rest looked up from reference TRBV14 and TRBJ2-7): EAGVTQFPSHSVIEKGQTVTLRCDPISGHDNLYWYRRVMGKEIKFLLHFVKESKQDESGMPNNRFLAERTGGTYSTLKVQPAELEDSGVYFCASSQMGGGRSYEQYFGPGTRLTVT.

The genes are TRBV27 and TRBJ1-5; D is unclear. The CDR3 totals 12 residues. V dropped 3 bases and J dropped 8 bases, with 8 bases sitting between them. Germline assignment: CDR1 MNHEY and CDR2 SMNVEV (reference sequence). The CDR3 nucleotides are TGTGCCAGCAGTTTGTTTGGGGAGCCCCAGCATTTT. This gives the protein CASSLFGEPQHF.

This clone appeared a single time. CDR3 residues: CASSQGRPNEKLFF. CDR3 in DNA: TGCGCCAGCAGCCAAGGCAGACCGAATGAAAAACTGTTTTTT. This chain uses TRBV4-1 with TRBJ1-4; D gene uncertain. The CDR3 consists of 14 residues. The V and J ends lost 1 base and 5 bases respectively, with 8 bases between them. Per germline, CDR1 MGHRA and CDR2 YSYEKL.

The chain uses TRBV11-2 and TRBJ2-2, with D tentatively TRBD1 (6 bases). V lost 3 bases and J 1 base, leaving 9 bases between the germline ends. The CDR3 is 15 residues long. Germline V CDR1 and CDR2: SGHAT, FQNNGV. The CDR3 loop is CASSFWTENTGELFF. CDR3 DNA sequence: TGTGCCAGCAGCTTCTGGACAGAGAACACCGGGGAGCTGTTTTTT.

The CDR3 sequence is CASSRITGTSGRWQETQYF. The CDR3, as DNA: TGTGCCAGCAGCCGGATTACCGGGACTAGCGGGAGATGGCAAGAGACCCAGTACTTC. The chain joins TRBV7-2 to TRBJ2-5; the match to TRBD2 covers 14 bases. CDR1 and CDR2 from the germline V gene are SGHTA and FQGNSA. CDR3 size: 19 residues. J lost 2 bases, V lost 5 bases, and 13 bases had no gene match.

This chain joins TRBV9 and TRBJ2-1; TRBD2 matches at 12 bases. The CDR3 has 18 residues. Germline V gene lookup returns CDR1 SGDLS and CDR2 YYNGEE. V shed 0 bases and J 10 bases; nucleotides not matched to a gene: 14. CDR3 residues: CASSVEGFVSSGRGEQFF. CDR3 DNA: TGTGCCAGCAGCGTAGAGGGTTTTGTGTCTAGCGGGAGGGGGGAGCAGTTCTTC.

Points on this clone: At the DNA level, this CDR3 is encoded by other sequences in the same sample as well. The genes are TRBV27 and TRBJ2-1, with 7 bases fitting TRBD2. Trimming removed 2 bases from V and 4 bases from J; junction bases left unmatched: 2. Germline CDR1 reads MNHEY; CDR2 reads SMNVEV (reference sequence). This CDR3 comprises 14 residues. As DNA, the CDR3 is TGTGCCAGCAGTTTAGCGGGAGCGTACAATGAGCAGTTCTTC. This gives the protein CASSLAGAYNEQFF.

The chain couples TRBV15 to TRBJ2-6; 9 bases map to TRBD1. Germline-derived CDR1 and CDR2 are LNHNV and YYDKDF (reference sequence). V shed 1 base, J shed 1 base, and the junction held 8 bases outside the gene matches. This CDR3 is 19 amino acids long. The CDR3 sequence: CATSRAGTGLASGANVLTF. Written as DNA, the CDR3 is TGTGCCACCAGCAGAGCAGGGACAGGGCTTGCTTCTGGGGCCAACGTCCTGACTTTC. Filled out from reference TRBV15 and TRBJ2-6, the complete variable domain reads DAMVIQNPRYQVTQFGKPVTLSCSQTLNHNVMYWYQQKSSQAPKLLFHYYDKDFNNEADTPDNFQSRRPNTSFCFLDIRSPGLGDTAMYLCATSRAGTGLASGANVLTFGAGSRLTVL.

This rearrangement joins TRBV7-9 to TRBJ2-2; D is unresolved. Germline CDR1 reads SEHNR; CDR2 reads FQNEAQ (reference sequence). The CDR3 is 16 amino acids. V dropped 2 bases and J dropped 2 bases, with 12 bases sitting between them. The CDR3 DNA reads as TGTGCCAGCAGCTTATTTGAAACTGCAAACACCGGGGAGCTGTTTTTT. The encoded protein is CASSLFETANTGELFF.

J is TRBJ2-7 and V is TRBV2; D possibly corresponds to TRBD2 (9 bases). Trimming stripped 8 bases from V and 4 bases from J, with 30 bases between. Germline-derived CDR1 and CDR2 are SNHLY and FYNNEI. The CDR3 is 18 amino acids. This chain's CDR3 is CASAAQGGTSPTYYEQYF. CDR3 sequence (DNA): TGTGCCAGCGCCGCACAGGGGGGGACTAGCCCTACCTATTACGAGCAGTACTTC. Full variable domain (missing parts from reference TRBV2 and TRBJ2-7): EPEVTQTPSHQVTQMGQEVILRCVPISNHLYFYWYRQILGQKVEFLVSFYNNEISEKSEIFDDQFSVERPDGSNFTLKIRSTKLEDSAMYFCASAAQGGTSPTYYEQYFGPGTRLTVT.

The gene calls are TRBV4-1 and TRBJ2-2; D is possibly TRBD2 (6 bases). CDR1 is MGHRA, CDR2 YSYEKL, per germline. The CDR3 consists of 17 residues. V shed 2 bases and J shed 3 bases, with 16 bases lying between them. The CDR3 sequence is CASSQRPRDTDTGELFF. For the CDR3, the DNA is TGCGCCAGCAGCCAAAGGCCGCGGGATACGGACACCGGGGAGCTGTTTTTT.

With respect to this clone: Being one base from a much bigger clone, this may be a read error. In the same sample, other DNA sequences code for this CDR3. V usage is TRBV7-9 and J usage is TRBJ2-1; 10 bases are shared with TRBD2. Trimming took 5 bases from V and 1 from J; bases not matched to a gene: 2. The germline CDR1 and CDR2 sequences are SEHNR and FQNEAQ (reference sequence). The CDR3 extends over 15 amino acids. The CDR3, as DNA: TGTGCCAGCAGCCCTAGCGGGGGATCCTACAATGAGCAGTTCTTC. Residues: CASSPSGGSYNEQFF. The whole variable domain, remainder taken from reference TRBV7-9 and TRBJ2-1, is DTGVSQNPRHKITKRGQNVTFRCDPISEHNRLYWYRQTLGQGPEFLTYFQNEAQLEKSRLLSDRFSAERPKGSFSTLEIQRTEQGDSAMYLCASSPSGGSYNEQFFGPGTRLTVL.

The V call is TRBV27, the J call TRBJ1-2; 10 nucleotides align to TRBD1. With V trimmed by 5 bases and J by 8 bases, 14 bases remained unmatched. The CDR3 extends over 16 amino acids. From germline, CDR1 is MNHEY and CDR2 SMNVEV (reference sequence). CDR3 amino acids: CASSAGTGVRPRGYTF. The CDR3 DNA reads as TGTGCCAGCAGTGCCGGGACAGGGGTCAGACCCCGCGGCTACACCTTC.

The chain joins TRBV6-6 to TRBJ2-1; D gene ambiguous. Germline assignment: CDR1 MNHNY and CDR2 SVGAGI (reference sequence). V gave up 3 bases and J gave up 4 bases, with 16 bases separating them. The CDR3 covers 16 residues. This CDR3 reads CASSYSLSEDYNEQFF. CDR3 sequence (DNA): TGTGCCAGCAGTTATTCCCTCTCTGAGGATTACAATGAGCAGTTCTTC.

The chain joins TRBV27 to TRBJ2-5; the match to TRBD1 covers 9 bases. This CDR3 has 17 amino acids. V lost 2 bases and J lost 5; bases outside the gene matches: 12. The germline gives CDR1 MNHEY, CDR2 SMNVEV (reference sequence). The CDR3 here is CASSLGKGQGTRETQYF. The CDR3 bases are TGTGCCAGCAGTTTAGGAAAGGGACAGGGAACTAGGGAGACCCAGTACTTC.

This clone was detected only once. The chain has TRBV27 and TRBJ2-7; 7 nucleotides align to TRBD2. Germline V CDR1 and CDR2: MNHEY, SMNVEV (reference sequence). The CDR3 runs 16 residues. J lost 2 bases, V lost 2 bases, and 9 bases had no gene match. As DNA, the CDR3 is TGTGCCAGCAGTTTAAGCTGGAGCGGGGCTACCTACGAGCAGTACTTC. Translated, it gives CASSLSWSGATYEQYF.

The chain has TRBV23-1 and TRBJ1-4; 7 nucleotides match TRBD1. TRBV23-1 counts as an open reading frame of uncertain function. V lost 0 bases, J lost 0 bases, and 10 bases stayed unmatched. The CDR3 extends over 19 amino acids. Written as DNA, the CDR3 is TGCGCCAGCAGTCAATCTGAGACCAACAGGGGAACAACTAATGAAAAACTGTTTTTT. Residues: CASSQSETNRGTTNEKLFF.

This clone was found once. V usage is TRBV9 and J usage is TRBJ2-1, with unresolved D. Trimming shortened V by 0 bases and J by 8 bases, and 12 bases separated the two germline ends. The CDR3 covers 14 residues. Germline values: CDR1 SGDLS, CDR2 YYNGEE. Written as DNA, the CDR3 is TGTGCCAGCAGCGTAGAGGCTAGTTTCGATGAGCAGTTCTTC. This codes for CASSVEASFDEQFF. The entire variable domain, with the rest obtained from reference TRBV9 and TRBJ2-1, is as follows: DSGVTQTPKHLITATGQRVTLRCSPRSGDLSVYWYQQSLDQGLQFLIQYYNGEERAKGNILERFSAQQFPDLHSELNLSSLELGDSALYFCASSVEASFDEQFFGPGTRLTVL.

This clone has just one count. The CDR3 DNA follows: TGTGCCAGCAGCCTAGGGAGTATGAGCTCCTACGAGCAGTACTTC. Amino acid sequence: CASSLGSMSSYEQYF. The V call is TRBV9, the J call TRBJ2-7; weak D call: TRBD2 (5 bases). CDR3 length equals 15 residues. Germline V gene data show CDR1 as SGDLS and CDR2 as YYNGEE. V was cut by 4 bases and J by 0 bases, with 14 bases left in between.

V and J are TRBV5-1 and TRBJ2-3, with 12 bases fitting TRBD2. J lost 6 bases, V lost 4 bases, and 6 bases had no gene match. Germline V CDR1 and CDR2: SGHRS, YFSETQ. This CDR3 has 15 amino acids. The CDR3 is CASSPRTSGIDTQYF. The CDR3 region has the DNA TGCGCCAGCAGCCCGAGGACTAGCGGGATTGATACGCAGTATTTT.